This T cell receptor beta chain was recorded in a study of lymphopenia after photon versus proton radiotherapy. Study outcomes and limitations: A bigger post-nadir fall in TCR diversity correlated inversely with survival time in deceased patients. After the lymphocyte nadir, photon-treated repertoires showed oligoclonal expansion, especially of CD8+ Temra cells. Proton therapy kept repertoires fairly stable, unlike photons, which gained effector/memory cells.

Clones were read by immunoSEQ multiplex PCR, and TCRdb kept only the in-frame ones, dropping some. The sample includes more than 70,000 clones, around four fifths of them seen just once. Worth noting for this clone: The antigen is unknown.

The V gene's germline CDR1 is MRHNA and CDR2 SNTAGT. V trimming: 5 bases; J trimming: 5 bases; junction bases outside the gene matches: 13. The CDR3 covers 17 residues. This receptor was taken from a man between 60 and 75 years old with pancreatic cancer. The source material was peripheral blood, sampled from a patient treated with proton-based radiotherapy. The chain uses TRBV6-4 and TRBJ2-2, with 8 bases lining up with TRBD1. The CDR3 sequence: CASSKAPRRGLTGELFF. In nucleotides, the CDR3 is TGTGCCAGCAGTAAGGCCCCCCGCAGGGGGCTTACCGGGGAGCTGTTTTTT.